Only a few counts were recorded for the clone carrying this T cell receptor (beta chain). Unique molecular identifiers tagged the TCRbeta library. A single record per CDR3 protein comes from TCRdb applying MiXCR to the PCR reads. Of 600,000 to 700,000 distinct CDR3 sequences listed, 15% to 20% were seen once; the top ten hold 0.85% to 1.3%. The germline gives CDR1 SGDLS, CDR2 YYNGEE. This CDR3 is built from 16 residues. V lost 0 bases to trimming and J lost 2 bases, with 14 bases between them. The data derive from a study of T-cell reconstitution after alpha-beta-depleted transplantation in children. The chain joins TRBV9 to TRBJ1-2, with D uncertain. This clonotype originated in a human donor who donated a stem cell graft to a child with acute myeloid leukemia. Source: PBMCs from the stem cell graft donor, taken from the stem cell graft. The CDR3 region has the DNA TGTGCCAGCAGCGTAGCTCCTGACATCCGGAACTATGGCTACACCTTC. Its protein product is CASSVAPDIRNYGYTF.